Detailed here is one T cell receptor beta chain. These data belong to a study of blood T cell repertoires in COVID-19. Study in general: Some COVID-19 samples were acute and others convalescent; all came from the United States, Italy and Spain.

Germline lookup yields CDR1 SGHAT and CDR2 FQNNGV. The CDR3 covers 15 residues. The J segment lost 3 bases and the V segment lost 4 bases, leaving 3 bases of the junction unmatched. Those enrolled in Seattle joined during active infection and were followed longitudinally afterward. Measured with immunoSEQ multiplex PCR; TCRdb has only the in-frame clones, and not every one. Of about 370,000 clones listed, around 92% are singletons. Sequences were obtained from peripheral blood. This TCR came from a woman under 40 with COVID-19, enrolled during active disease. The chain carries TRBV11-2 and TRBJ2-1; 10 bases match TRBD2. The CDR3 loop reads CASSSGTSVYNEQFF. The DNA of the CDR3 is TGTGCCAGCAGCTCTGGGACTAGCGTCTACAATGAGCAGTTCTTC.